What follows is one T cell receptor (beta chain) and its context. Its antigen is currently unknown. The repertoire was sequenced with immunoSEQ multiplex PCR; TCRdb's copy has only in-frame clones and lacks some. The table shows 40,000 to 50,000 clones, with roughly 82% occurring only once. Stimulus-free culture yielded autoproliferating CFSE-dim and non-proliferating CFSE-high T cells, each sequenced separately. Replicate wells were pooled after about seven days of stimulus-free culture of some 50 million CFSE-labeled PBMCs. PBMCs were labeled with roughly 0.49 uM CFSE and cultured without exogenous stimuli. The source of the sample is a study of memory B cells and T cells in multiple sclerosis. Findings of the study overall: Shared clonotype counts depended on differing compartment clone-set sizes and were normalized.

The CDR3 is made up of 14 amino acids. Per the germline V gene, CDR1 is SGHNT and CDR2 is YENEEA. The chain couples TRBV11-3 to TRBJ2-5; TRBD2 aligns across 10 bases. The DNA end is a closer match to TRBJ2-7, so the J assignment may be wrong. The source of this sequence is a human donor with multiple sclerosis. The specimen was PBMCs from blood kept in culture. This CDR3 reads CASSLSGGAYEQYF. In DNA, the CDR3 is TGTGCCAGCAGTCTGAGCGGGGGGGCCTACGAGCAGTACTTC.